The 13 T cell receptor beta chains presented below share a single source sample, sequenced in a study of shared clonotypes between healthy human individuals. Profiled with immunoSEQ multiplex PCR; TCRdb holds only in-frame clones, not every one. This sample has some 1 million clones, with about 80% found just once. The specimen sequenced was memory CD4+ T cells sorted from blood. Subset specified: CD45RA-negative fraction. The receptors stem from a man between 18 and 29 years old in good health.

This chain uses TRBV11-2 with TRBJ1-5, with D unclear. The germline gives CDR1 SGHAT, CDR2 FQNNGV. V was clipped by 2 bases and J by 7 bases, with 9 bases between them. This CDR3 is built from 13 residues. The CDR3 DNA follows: TGTGCCAGCAGCTTAAGGGATCTCCAGCCCCAGCATTTT. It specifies CASSLRDLQPQHF.

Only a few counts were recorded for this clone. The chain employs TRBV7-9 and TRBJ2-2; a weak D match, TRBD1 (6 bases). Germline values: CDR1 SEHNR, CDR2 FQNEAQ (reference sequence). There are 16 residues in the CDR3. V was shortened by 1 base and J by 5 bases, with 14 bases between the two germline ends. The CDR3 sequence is CASSLGLQGNTGELFF. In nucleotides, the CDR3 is TGTGCCAGCAGCTTAGGTCTTCAGGGGAATACCGGGGAGCTGTTTTTT.

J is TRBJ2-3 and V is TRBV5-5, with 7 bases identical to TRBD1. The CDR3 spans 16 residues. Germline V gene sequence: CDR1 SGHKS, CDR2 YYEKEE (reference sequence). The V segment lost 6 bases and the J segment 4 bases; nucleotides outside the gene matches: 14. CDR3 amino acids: CASTTTGRGNADTQYF. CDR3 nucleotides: TGTGCCAGCACCACCACAGGCAGGGGGAACGCAGATACGCAGTATTTT.

Written as DNA, the CDR3 is TGTGCCAGTACCCCGGGCAGCGCCTACGAGCAGTACTTC. Protein product: CASTPGSAYEQYF. This sequence joins TRBV19 and TRBJ2-7; D unclear. Germline assignment: CDR1 LNHDA and CDR2 SQIVND (reference sequence). CDR3 length equals 13 residues. V was pared by 7 bases and J by 2 bases, with 12 bases between.

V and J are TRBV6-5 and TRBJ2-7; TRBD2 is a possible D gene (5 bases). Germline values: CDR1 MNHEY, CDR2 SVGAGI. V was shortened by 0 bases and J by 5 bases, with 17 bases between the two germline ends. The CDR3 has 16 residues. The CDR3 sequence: CASSYSISRGQDEQYF. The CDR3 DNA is TGTGCCAGCAGTTACTCGATTTCCCGGGGTCAAGACGAGCAGTACTTC.

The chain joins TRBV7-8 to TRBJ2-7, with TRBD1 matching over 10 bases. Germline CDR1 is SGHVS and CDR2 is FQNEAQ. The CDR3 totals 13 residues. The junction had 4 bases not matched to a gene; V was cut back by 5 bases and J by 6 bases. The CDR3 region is CASSERTGGEQYF. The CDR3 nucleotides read TGTGCCAGCAGCGAAAGGACAGGGGGCGAGCAGTACTTC.

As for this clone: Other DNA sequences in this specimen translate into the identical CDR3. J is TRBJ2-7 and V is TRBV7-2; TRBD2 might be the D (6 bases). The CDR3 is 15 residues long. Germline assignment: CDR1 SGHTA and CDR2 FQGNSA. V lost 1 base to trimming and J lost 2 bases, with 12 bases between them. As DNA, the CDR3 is TGTGCCAGCAGCTTAGAAGTAGGCGGGACCTACGAGCAGTACTTC. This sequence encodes CASSLEVGGTYEQYF.

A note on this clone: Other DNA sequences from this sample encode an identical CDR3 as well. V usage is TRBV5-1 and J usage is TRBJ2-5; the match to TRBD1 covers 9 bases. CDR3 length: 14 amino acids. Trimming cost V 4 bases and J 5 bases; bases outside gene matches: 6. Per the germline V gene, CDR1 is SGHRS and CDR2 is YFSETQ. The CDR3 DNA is TGCGCCAGCAGCAGTACAGGGGGCAGCGAGACCCAGTACTTC. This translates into CASSSTGGSETQYF. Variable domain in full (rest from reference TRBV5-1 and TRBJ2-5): KAGVTQTPRYLIKTRGQQVTLSCSPISGHRSVSWYQQTPGQGLQFLFEYFSETQRNKGNFPGRFSGRQFSNSRSEMNVSTLELGDSALYLCASSSTGGSETQYFGPGTRLLVL.

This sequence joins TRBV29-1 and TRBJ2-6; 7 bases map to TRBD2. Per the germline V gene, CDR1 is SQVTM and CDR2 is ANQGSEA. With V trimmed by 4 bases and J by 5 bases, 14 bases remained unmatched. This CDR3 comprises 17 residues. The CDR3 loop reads CSVASRLAQSRANVLTF. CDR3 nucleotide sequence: TGCAGCGTTGCGTCACGACTAGCACAAAGTCGGGCCAACGTCCTGACTTTC.

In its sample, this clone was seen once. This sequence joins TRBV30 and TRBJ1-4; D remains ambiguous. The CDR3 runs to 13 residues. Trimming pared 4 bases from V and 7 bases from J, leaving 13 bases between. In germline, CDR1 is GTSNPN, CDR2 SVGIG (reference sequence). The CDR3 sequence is CAWTPGGGEKLFF. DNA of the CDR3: TGTGCCTGGACACCCGGAGGTGGTGAAAAACTGTTTTTT.

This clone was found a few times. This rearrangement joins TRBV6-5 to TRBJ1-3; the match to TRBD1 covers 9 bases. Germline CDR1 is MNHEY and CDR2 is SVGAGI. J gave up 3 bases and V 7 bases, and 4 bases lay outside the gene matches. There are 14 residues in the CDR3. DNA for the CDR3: TGTGCCAGCACCCTGGACAGGGGTGGAAACACCATATATTTT. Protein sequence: CASTLDRGGNTIYF.

In DNA form, the CDR3 reads TGTGCCAGCAGCGCCGGGGGGAGCTCCTATAATTCACCCCTCCACTTT. As protein: CASSAGGSSYNSPLHF. The chain has TRBV2 and TRBJ1-6; TRBD1 might be the D (5 bases). The CDR3 contains 16 residues. Trimming took 6 bases from V and 0 from J, leaving 12 bases between them. In germline, CDR1 is SNHLY, CDR2 FYNNEI.

The chain's CDR3 is CASSLRGEGSYEQYF. The CDR3 bases are TGTGCCAGCAGCTTACGAGGGGAAGGCTCCTACGAGCAGTACTTC. This rearrangement joins TRBV11-2 to TRBJ2-7, with D perhaps TRBD1 or TRBD2 (5 bases each). Germline assignment: CDR1 SGHAT and CDR2 FQNNGV. Trimming left V 2 bases short and J 0 bases short, with 11 bases between. This CDR3 has 15 residues.